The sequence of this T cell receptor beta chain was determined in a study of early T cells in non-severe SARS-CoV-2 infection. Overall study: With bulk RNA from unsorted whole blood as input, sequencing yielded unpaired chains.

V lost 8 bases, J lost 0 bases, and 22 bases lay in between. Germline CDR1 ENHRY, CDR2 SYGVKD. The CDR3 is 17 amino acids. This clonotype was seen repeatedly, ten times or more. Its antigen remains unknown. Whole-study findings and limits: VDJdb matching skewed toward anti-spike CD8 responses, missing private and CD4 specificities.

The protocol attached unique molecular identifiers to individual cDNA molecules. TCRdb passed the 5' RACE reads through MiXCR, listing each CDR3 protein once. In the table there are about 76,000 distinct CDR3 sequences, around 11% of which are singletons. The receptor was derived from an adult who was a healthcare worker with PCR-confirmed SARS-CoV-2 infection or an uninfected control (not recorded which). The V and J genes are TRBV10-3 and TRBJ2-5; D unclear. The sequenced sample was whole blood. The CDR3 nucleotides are TGTGCCATCGGCTCTCAGCCAAATACAGCGTACCAAGAGACCCAGTACTTC. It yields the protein CAIGSQPNTAYQETQYF.